The 14 T cell receptor beta chains given below trace back to one sample, sequenced in a study of blood T cell repertoires in COVID-19. This table comes from immunoSEQ multiplex PCR, and its TCRdb copy is limited to in-frame clones, with some not included. The table shows about 200,000 clones, with around 83% occurring only once. Material: peripheral blood. The receptors here all came from a man aged 50-59 years with active or convalescent COVID-19.

The chain couples TRBV29-1 to TRBJ1-2, with a tentative D call TRBD1 (6 bases). With 6 bases removed from V and 7 bases from J, the gap between germline ends came to 15 bases. CDR1 is SQVTM, CDR2 ANQGSEA, per germline. CDR3 length equals 12 residues. Here the CDR3 reads CSVPEGGLGYTF. The CDR3 DNA reads as TGCAGCGTACCCGAGGGGGGGCTTGGCTACACCTTC.

The V and J genes are TRBV10-3 and TRBJ2-4, with 7 bases lining up with TRBD1. Germline V lookup: CDR1 ENHRY, CDR2 SYGVKD. V gave up 2 bases and J gave up 6 bases; unmatched junction bases: 19. The CDR3 is 19 residues long. This CDR3 is CAISERGETRTGMRNIQYF. The CDR3 nucleotides read TGTGCCATCAGTGAGCGTGGGGAAACGCGGACAGGTATGAGAAACATTCAGTACTTC.

The chain employs TRBV18 and TRBJ2-7, with 7 bases that match TRBD1. V shed 5 bases and J 2 bases; nucleotides not matched to a gene: 6. Germline V gives CDR1 KGHSH, CDR2 LQKENI. The CDR3 sequence is 14 residues long. The CDR3 region is CASSWDSFAYEQYF. The CDR3 bases are TGTGCCAGCTCATGGGACAGCTTCGCCTACGAGCAGTACTTC.

The CDR3 DNA is TGTGCCAGCAGTTCGGGACACATCCTCTACGAGCAGTACTTC. Translated, it gives CASSSGHILYEQYF. V is TRBV28 and J is TRBJ2-7; D might be TRBD1 (6 bases). This CDR3 is 14 amino acids long. Germline assignment: CDR1 MDHEN and CDR2 SYDVKM. V lost 4 bases to trimming and J lost 3 bases, with 13 bases between them.

This rearrangement joins TRBV6-1 to TRBJ2-1, with 9 bases that match TRBD2. V lost 4 bases to trimming and J lost 0 bases; unmatched junction nucleotides: 13. The CDR3 has 19 residues. Germline lookup yields CDR1 MNHNS and CDR2 SASEGT. CDR3 sequence: CASSGRGASGTSSYNEQFF. In DNA, the CDR3 is TGTGCCAGCAGTGGAAGAGGGGCTAGCGGGACGAGCTCCTACAATGAGCAGTTCTTC.

The V and J genes are TRBV5-6 and TRBJ1-5; perhaps TRBD1 as D (6 bases). The CDR3 spans 16 residues. Germline V gene data show CDR1 as SGHDT and CDR2 as YYEEEE. V was shortened by 4 bases and J by 0 bases, with 14 bases between the two germline ends. The chain's CDR3 is CASSMDRAASNQPQHF. DNA of the CDR3: TGTGCCAGCAGCATGGACAGAGCCGCTAGCAATCAGCCCCAGCATTTT.

The J gene is TRBJ2-1, the V gene TRBV7-2; 12 bases are shared with TRBD2. After removal of 3 bases from V and 7 bases from J, the junction contained 1 base not matched to a gene. There are 14 residues in the CDR3. CDR1 is SGHTA, CDR2 FQGNSA, per germline. The CDR3 DNA sequence: TGTGCCAGCAGCTTCCTAGCGGGGGGGAATGAGCAGTTCTTC. Translated: CASSFLAGGNEQFF.

The rearrangement joins TRBV20-1 to TRBJ2-7, with D uncertain. Deletions cut 4 bases from V and 5 bases from J, with 6 bases between. Germline CDR1 DFQATT, CDR2 SNEGSKA (reference sequence). The CDR3 covers 10 residues. CDR3 protein: CSANKNEQYF. In DNA, the CDR3 is TGCAGTGCTAACAAGAACGAGCAGTACTTC.

The chain links TRBV9 to TRBJ2-3, with 9 bases identical to TRBD2. Germline V gene data show CDR1 as SGDLS and CDR2 as YYNGEE. J gave up 1 base and V 0 bases, and 6 bases lay outside the gene matches. This CDR3 is 17 amino acids long. The CDR3: CASSVASAGGGTDTQYF. The CDR3 region has the DNA TGTGCCAGCAGCGTAGCTTCGGCGGGAGGGGGCACAGATACGCAGTATTTT.

This clone was seen a single time. The V gene is TRBV5-1, the J gene TRBJ1-5; 8 bases map to TRBD1. With 0 bases clipped from V and 4 bases from J, the junction kept 9 bases outside the gene matches. Germline loops: CDR1 SGHRS, CDR2 YFSETQ. The CDR3 length is 17 residues. Here the CDR3 DNA reads TGCGCCAGCAGCTTGGGGGATACAGGGGGGAGTAATCAGCCCCAGCATTTT. Translation: CASSLGDTGGSNQPQHF.

The chain joins TRBV15 to TRBJ1-5; no definite D call. With 0 bases removed from V and 5 bases from J, the gap between germline ends came to 5 bases. The CDR3 length is 13 residues. Germline V gene lookup returns CDR1 LNHNV and CDR2 YYDKDF (reference sequence). This chain's CDR3 is CATSRDIHQPQHF. The DNA for the CDR3 is TGTGCCACCAGCAGAGATATCCATCAGCCCCAGCATTTT.

This clone was detected ten times or more. V usage is TRBV28 and J usage is TRBJ2-2, with 8 nucleotides matching TRBD2. The germline CDR1 and CDR2 sequences are MDHEN and SYDVKM. The CDR3 sequence is 15 residues long. V was pared by 2 bases and J by 4 bases, with 3 bases of the junction left unmatched. The CDR3 protein is CASSLTGGSTGELFF. DNA of the CDR3: TGTGCCAGCAGTTTAACGGGAGGGTCCACCGGGGAGCTGTTTTTT.

This chain connects TRBV19 to TRBJ1-5; D remains ambiguous. V lost 4 bases and J 3 bases, leaving 7 bases between the germline ends. The CDR3 is made up of 13 amino acids. The germline gives CDR1 LNHDA, CDR2 SQIVND (reference sequence). For the CDR3, the DNA is TGTGCCAGTAGTAGTCACAACAATCAGCCCCAGCATTTT. Residues: CASSSHNNQPQHF.

The chain joins TRBV7-9 to TRBJ2-7; 8 bases line up with TRBD2. Germline V lookup: CDR1 SEHNR, CDR2 FQNEAQ (reference sequence). V gave up 3 bases and J gave up 1 base; unmatched junction bases: 2. The length of the CDR3 is 14 residues. CDR3 in amino acids: CASSFSGESYEQYV. CDR3 bases: TGTGCCAGCAGCTTTAGCGGGGAATCCTACGAGCAGTACGTC.